The 24 T cell receptor beta chains presented below share a single source sample, sequenced in a study of T cell responses to AZD1222 COVID-19 vaccine. Measured with immunoSEQ multiplex PCR; TCRdb has only the in-frame clones, and not every one. The table lists 180,000 or so clones, approximately 94% of them singletons. Sequencing used peripheral blood, obtained on day 0 of AZD1222 vaccination. The receptor set was obtained from an adult in good health.

The genes are TRBV5-1 and TRBJ2-2; D is uncertain. Germline CDR1 SGHRS, CDR2 YFSETQ. The CDR3 has 13 amino acids. V lost 5 bases to trimming and J lost 6 bases, with 11 bases between them. The CDR3 DNA sequence: TGCGCCAGCAGGTCTTTGGGTTCCGGGGAGCTGTTTTTT. This encodes CASRSLGSGELFF.

The gene calls are TRBV6-5 and TRBJ2-2; D is possibly TRBD1 (5 bases). Germline V lookup: CDR1 MNHEY, CDR2 SVGAGI. V was trimmed by 8 bases and J by 7 bases, leaving 14 bases between them. This CDR3 comprises 13 residues. The CDR3 spells CASGRIGDGELFF. CDR3 in DNA: TGTGCCAGCGGCAGAATAGGGGACGGGGAGCTGTTTTTT.

The V and J genes are TRBV10-3 and TRBJ2-5, with 7 bases identical to TRBD1. The junction had 6 bases not matched to a gene; V was cut back by 0 bases and J by 2 bases. Germline V CDR1 and CDR2: ENHRY, SYGVKD. The CDR3 extends over 16 amino acids. In DNA, the CDR3 is TGTGCCATCAGTGAGTCGGTAGGGACAGCTCAAGAGACCCAGTACTTC. This codes for CAISESVGTAQETQYF.

The rearrangement uses TRBV18 and TRBJ2-1; TRBD1 or TRBD2 may be the D gene (5 bases each). Germline V gene sequence: CDR1 KGHSH, CDR2 LQKENI. Trimming removed 5 bases from V and 6 bases from J, with 14 bases in between. The CDR3 loop spans 14 amino acids. The DNA of the CDR3 is TGTGCCAGCTCATCGGGACGAGACGTCAATGAGCAGTTCTTC. It translates to CASSSGRDVNEQFF. Full variable domain (rest looked up from reference TRBV18 and TRBJ2-1): NAGVMQNPRHLVRRRGQEARLRCSPMKGHSHVYWYRQLPEEGLKFMVYLQKENIIDESGMPKERFSAEFPKEGPSILRIQQVVRGDSAAYFCASSSGRDVNEQFFGPGTRLTVL.

V is TRBV7-9 and J is TRBJ1-2; the D gene is possibly TRBD1 (5 bases). The germline gives CDR1 SEHNR, CDR2 FQNEAQ (reference sequence). The CDR3 has 12 residues. CDR3 in amino acids: CAAEGSREGYTF. In DNA, the CDR3 is TGTGCAGCAGAGGGGTCCCGGGAGGGCTACACCTTC.

The genes are TRBV11-2 and TRBJ1-1, with D possibly matching TRBD1 (6 bases). The germline V and J ends were trimmed by 5 bases and 1 base, with 14 bases remaining between them. Looked up from germline, CDR1 is SGHAT and CDR2 is FQNNGV. The CDR3 has 15 amino acids. CDR3 sequence reads: CASSQQGLGNTEAFF. In DNA, the CDR3 is TGTGCCAGCAGCCAACAGGGTCTAGGGAACACTGAAGCTTTCTTT.

The chain joins TRBV25-1 to TRBJ1-5, with 7 bases lining up with TRBD1. Germline V gives CDR1 MGHDK, CDR2 SYGVNS. The CDR3 runs 14 residues. The V segment lost 5 bases and the J segment 1 base; nucleotides outside the gene matches: 2. The DNA for the CDR3 is TGTGCCAGCAGTTTACAGGGGAGCAATCAGCCCCAGCATTTT. Translating gives CASSLQGSNQPQHF.

The gene calls are TRBV5-4 and TRBJ2-5; TRBD2 matches 9 bases. This CDR3 has 17 residues. CDR1 is SGHNT, CDR2 YYREEE, per germline (reference sequence). V gave up 0 bases and J gave up 5 bases; unmatched junction bases: 11. The CDR3 nucleotides read TGTGCCAGCAGCTTGGGTTCTAGAGCGGGAGGTGGGGAGACCCAGTACTTC. Translated, it gives CASSLGSRAGGGETQYF.

This clone was observed a handful of times. The chain uses TRBV15 and TRBJ2-1, with D possibly being TRBD1 or TRBD2 (5 bases each). This CDR3 has 15 amino acids. The V end was cut by 0 bases, the J end by 5 bases, with 11 bases between. The germline V gene has CDR1 LNHNV and CDR2 YYDKDF (reference sequence). The CDR3 reads CATSREGESHNEQFF. CDR3 in DNA: TGTGCCACCAGCAGAGAGGGGGAGTCCCACAATGAGCAGTTCTTC.

The chain has TRBV4-1 and TRBJ2-1, with TRBD2 identical over 10 bases. Germline V gene sequence: CDR1 MGHRA, CDR2 YSYEKL. J lost 9 bases, V lost 3 bases, and 5 bases had no gene match. This CDR3 has 14 residues. CDR3 coding DNA: TGCGCCAGCAGCCATCTAGCGGGAGTTCCTGAGCAGTTCTTC. This gives the protein CASSHLAGVPEQFF.

The J gene is TRBJ1-2, the V gene TRBV2; tentatively, D is TRBD1 (6 bases). Germline assignment: CDR1 SNHLY and CDR2 FYNNEI. The CDR3 runs to 13 residues. Trimming took 3 bases from V and 4 from J, leaving 9 bases between them. The CDR3: CASSDGGAYGYTF. In DNA, the CDR3 is TGTGCCAGCAGTGATGGGGGGGCCTATGGCTACACCTTC.

The V call is TRBV29-1, the J call TRBJ2-7; 9 bases line up with TRBD2. V was clipped by 6 bases and J by 2 bases; unmatched bases: 8. Germline V gives CDR1 SQVTM, CDR2 ANQGSEA. There are 14 residues in the CDR3. CDR3 amino acids: CSVVVAGGPYEQYF. The CDR3 DNA reads as TGCAGCGTCGTGGTCGCGGGAGGGCCCTACGAGCAGTACTTC.

The chain recombines TRBV2 with TRBJ2-2; 9 nucleotides match TRBD1. The germline gives CDR1 SNHLY, CDR2 FYNNEI. There are 13 residues in the CDR3. V was clipped by 6 bases and J by 5 bases; unmatched bases: 1. The CDR3 nucleotides are TGTGCCAGCAGGGGACAGGGAACCGGGGAGCTGTTTTTT. Translation: CASRGQGTGELFF.

The chain links TRBV25-1 to TRBJ2-7; TRBD2 matches 9 bases. CDR3 length: 14 residues. Per germline, CDR1 MGHDK and CDR2 SYGVNS. With V trimmed by 4 bases and J by 3 bases, 4 bases remained unmatched. The CDR3 sequence is CASSVVAGVYEQYF. The CDR3 DNA follows: TGTGCCAGCAGTGTGGTAGCGGGAGTCTACGAGCAGTACTTC.

The chain is built from TRBV5-1 and TRBJ1-1, with 8 bases fitting TRBD1. The germline V gene encodes CDR1 SGHRS and CDR2 YFSETQ. V dropped 4 bases and J dropped 10; count of bases not matched to a gene: 9. CDR3 length: 13 residues. The DNA for the CDR3 is TGCGCCAGCAGCCCCGAAATCACAGGGGGAGCTTTCTTT. Translating it yields CASSPEITGGAFF.

The V call is TRBV7-2, the J call TRBJ1-2, with D tentatively TRBD1 (5 bases). Per germline, CDR1 SGHTA and CDR2 FQGNSA. The V end was cut by 2 bases, the J end by 0 bases, with 10 bases between. This CDR3 contains 15 residues. The CDR3 DNA sequence: TGTGCCAGCAGCTTATGGGGCAGCTCTAACTATGGCTACACCTTC. This sequence encodes CASSLWGSSNYGYTF.

The J gene is TRBJ2-5, the V gene TRBV6-5; TRBD1 agrees at 9 bases. The junction had 11 bases not matched to a gene; V was cut back by 4 bases and J by 5 bases. The CDR3 runs 16 residues. Germline V gene data show CDR1 as MNHEY and CDR2 as SVGAGI. The CDR3 nucleotides read TGTGCCAGCAGTTTCGGGACAGGGTCCTCGGGCGAGACCCAGTACTTC. Translated: CASSFGTGSSGETQYF.

J is TRBJ2-1 and V is TRBV18, with 10 bases fitting TRBD2. There are 16 residues in the CDR3. V dropped 3 bases and J dropped 4; count of bases not matched to a gene: 6. From germline, CDR1 is KGHSH and CDR2 LQKENI. In DNA form, the CDR3 reads TGTGCCAGCTCACCGGGGCTAGCGGGAGCTTACAATGAGCAGTTCTTC. Its protein is CASSPGLAGAYNEQFF.

The chain uses TRBV19 and TRBJ2-3; D is perhaps TRBD2 (5 bases). The CDR3 is 13 amino acids. Trimming left V 8 bases short and J 2 bases short, with 11 bases between. Per germline, CDR1 LNHDA and CDR2 SQIVND (reference sequence). The CDR3 is CASSDLPTDTQYF. For the CDR3, the DNA is TGTGCCAGTTCGGACTTGCCCACAGATACGCAGTATTTT.

The chain joins TRBV2 to TRBJ1-3; D is undetermined. CDR3 length: 14 residues. The V end lost 5 bases, the J end lost 0 bases, and 8 bases lay between the germline ends. Per germline, CDR1 SNHLY and CDR2 FYNNEI. The DNA for the CDR3 is TGTGCCAGCAGTTCAGGAGGCTCTGGAAACACCATATATTTT. This sequence encodes CASSSGGSGNTIYF.

V is TRBV18 and J is TRBJ2-1; 10 bases line up with TRBD2. Unmatched junction bases numbered 10, after V lost 6 bases and J lost 8 bases. CDR1 is KGHSH and CDR2 is LQKENI in the germline V gene. The CDR3 is made up of 15 amino acids. For the CDR3, the DNA is TGTGCCAGCTCGACAAGCGGGAGGGCGATCTATGAGCAGTTCTTC. Translating it yields CASSTSGRAIYEQFF.

The chain joins TRBV6-5 to TRBJ1-2; D not resolved. Trimming removed 6 bases at V and 4 bases at J, with 12 bases between. CDR1 MNHEY and CDR2 SVGAGI come from the germline V gene. The CDR3 spans 13 residues. The DNA of the CDR3 is TGTGCCAGCAGCCCGGCAGCGGGCTATGGCTACACCTTC. Amino acids: CASSPAAGYGYTF.

V is TRBV5-1 and J is TRBJ1-1; D remains ambiguous. The CDR3 totals 14 residues. Germline loops: CDR1 SGHRS, CDR2 YFSETQ. The V end lost 4 bases, the J end lost 0 bases, and 10 bases lay between the germline ends. In DNA form, the CDR3 reads TGCGCCAGCAGCGCTCCGGGCCTGAACACTGAAGCTTTCTTT. Residues: CASSAPGLNTEAFF. The complete variable domain, with remaining parts taken from reference TRBV5-1 and TRBJ1-1, reads KAGVTQTPRYLIKTRGQQVTLSCSPISGHRSVSWYQQTPGQGLQFLFEYFSETQRNKGNFPGRFSGRQFSNSRSEMNVSTLELGDSALYLCASSAPGLNTEAFFGQGTRLTVV.

V usage is TRBV9 and J usage is TRBJ2-3; 10 bases align to TRBD2. Germline CDR1 reads SGDLS; CDR2 reads YYNGEE. CDR3 length equals 15 residues. The J segment lost 3 bases and the V segment lost 3 bases, leaving 4 bases of the junction unmatched. Written as DNA, the CDR3 is TGTGCCAGCAGCGCTCAAGCGGGAGGGACAGATACGCAGTATTTT. Protein sequence: CASSAQAGGTDTQYF.